The source of this TCR beta chain is a study of spatial heterogeneity in lung cancer. Looking at the study overall: For the average unique TCR and UMI combination, more than 8.5 occurrences appeared in raw reads.

TCRdb analysed the 5' RACE reads with MiXCR anew, one entry per CDR3 protein. Of around 40,000 distinct CDR3 sequences in the sample, about 5.2% were seen once. Regarding the study as a whole: TCRs found ubiquitously expanded in tumor appeared in blood more at resection than at follow-up.

The germline V gene has CDR1 SGHRS and CDR2 YFSETQ. This CDR3 region has 15 residues. Details on this clonotype: The antigen remains undetermined. This may stem from a read error, because a much larger clone lies one nucleotide away.

Indicated time point: sample taken at primary tumor resection. Samples came from roughly 72 TRACERx patients with untreated early-stage lung cancer. Whole RNA obtained from tumor, nontumor lung or frozen PBMC underwent sequencing without sorting. The chain is built from TRBV5-1 and TRBJ2-3; D call uncertain. The origin of this receptor is a female donor with early-stage non-small cell lung cancer. The sequencing used PBMCs, collected at surgery. The CDR3 region is CASSFVAPHTATQYF. Written as DNA, the CDR3 is TGCGCCAGCAGCTTCGTGGCCCCTCACACAGCTACGCAGTATTTT.